This entry is about one T cell receptor (beta chain). This clonotype was seen a few times. The antigen it binds to is not known. Base qualities are not at hand, and no much larger clone is one base apart. The CDR1 and CDR2 encoded by the germline V gene (reference sequence) are MNHEY and SMNVEV. The CDR3 runs 16 residues from the cysteine to the phenylalanine. Here the CDR3 DNA is all that survives: 48 bases in frame from base 1. V and J are trimmed by 7 bases and 4 bases, and the gene matches miss 14 bases of the junction. Stable Graves' hyperthyroidism was defined as no progression to ophthalmopathy during 18 months of follow-up. The hyperthyroidism patients were between 18 and 65 years old and newly diagnosed, with a disease duration of less than 2 months. Exclusion was applied to patients with uncontrolled infections, other autoimmune diseases, pregnancy or lactation. Diagnoses were established on the basis of clinical symptoms, serum thyroxine and TRAb, thyroid ultrasound, and orbital computed tomography. PBMCs were separated from over 9 ml of fresh peripheral blood using Ficoll-Paque density gradient centrifugation. Total RNA was extracted using Trizol reagent, and RNA quality was assessed on an Agilent 2100 Bioanalyzer.

This record belongs to a study of T cells in Graves' hyperthyroidism and ophthalmopathy (dated by TCRdb to the late 2010s). General notes on the study: Peripheral blood was collected at initial diagnosis, before any treatment. The study also compared thyroid tissue and blood T-cell repertoires from five or six Graves' hyperthyroidism patients. An independent validation cohort of under 20 hyperthyroidism patients and 15 or so patients who later progressed to ophthalmopathy tested prospective prediction of ophthalmopathy. Once sampling was done, hyperthyroidism patients were given methimazole at a starting dose of 30 mg daily, whereas ophthalmopathy patients were given high-dose intravenous methylprednisolone. TCR V-J signatures able to tell the groups apart were searched for in a discovery cohort of approximately 95 patients, of whom more than 40 had Graves' ophthalmopathy and about 60 had stable Graves' hyperthyroidism. The 85 to 100 discovery patients were divided at random into training and test sets in a 7:3 ratio. According to the paper, TCR Vbeta CDR3 sequencing was carried out on around 140 peripheral blood samples, which came from 40 to 45 ophthalmopathy, around 75 hyperthyroidism and approximately 17 progressor patients. The study at large found these results: A 13 V-J signature model separated ophthalmopathy from stable hyperthyroidism, with roughly 88% sensitivity and roughly 82% specificity in cross-validation and 80%/75% in testing. Blood samples also contained most of the expanded thyroid clonotypes (frequency above 0.001), which suggests that blood repertoires may reflect thyroid immune responses. In validation, the model predicted progression to ophthalmopathy with approximately 69% sensitivity and over 72% specificity, a median of about six months before onset. Sample size was not statistically predetermined, and investigators were not blinded to group allocation.

The TCR beta CDR3 regions were amplified from RNA transcripts. For the first round of RT-PCR on the TCR CDR3, the HTBI primer set was used together with the Qiagen OneStep RT-PCR kit. The libraries were constructed in a second round of multiplex PCR and then size-selected and purified. Sequencing of the libraries was done on an Illumina HiSeq2000 using paired-end 100 bp reads. The authors processed their data as follows. SOAPnuke was used to process the raw data, with reads discarded if the reads contained adapters or uncalled bases, had a mean Phred below 15, or lacked an exact constant-primer or identifier match. High-quality paired reads were merged with COPE v1.2.5, and unique nucleotide sequences were defined as clonotypes. MiTCR v1.1 was used to align the clonotypes against IMGT TRBV, TRBD and TRBJ reference segments. Only V-J combinations with frequency above 0.0001, covering about 99% of repertoires, were analysed. The TCS score was defined as the ratio of F50 (clonal expansion) to E x V (chaos), calculated using BLOSUM62-based TCRdist between CDR3 peptides within each V-J. Welch's t-statistics and random forest reduced 500 to 550 V-J features to about 13, which were used in a naive Bayes classifier (R e1071). The public reads were reanalyzed by TCRdb: fastp trimming at Q25, MiXCR alignment, in-frame beta chains only. Rows are combined by CDR3 protein, so each entry shows the most common genes and DNA. TCRdb's processing, not the authors', yielded these V and J calls. The sample contains more than 300,000 distinct CDR3 sequences, approximately 15% of them found a single time. Clones ranked in the top ten supply 20% to 25% of the sample.

Recombination connected TRBV27 to TRBJ1-2; TRBD1 aligns with 8 central bases. Sample: blood. The origin of this receptor is a woman aged 25 to 39 with Graves' hyperthyroidism. The DNA sequence is as follows: TGTGCCAGCAAACCGGCCGCGGCAGGGGGCTTCTATGGCTACACCTTC. This codes for CASKPAAAGGFYGYTF.